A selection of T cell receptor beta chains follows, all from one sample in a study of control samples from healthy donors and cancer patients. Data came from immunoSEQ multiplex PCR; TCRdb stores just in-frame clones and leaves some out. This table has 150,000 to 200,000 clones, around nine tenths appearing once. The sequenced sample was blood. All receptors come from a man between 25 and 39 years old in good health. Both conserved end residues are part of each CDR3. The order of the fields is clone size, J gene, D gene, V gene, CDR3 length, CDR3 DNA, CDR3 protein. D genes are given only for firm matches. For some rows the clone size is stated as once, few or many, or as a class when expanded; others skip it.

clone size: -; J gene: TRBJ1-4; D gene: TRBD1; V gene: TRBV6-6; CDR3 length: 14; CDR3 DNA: TGTGCCAGCAGTCCCGGGACAGGGAATGAAAAACTGTTTTTT; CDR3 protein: CASSPGTGNEKLFF
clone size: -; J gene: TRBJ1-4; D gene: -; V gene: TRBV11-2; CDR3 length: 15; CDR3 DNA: TGTGCCAGCAGCCCCGGGGGGGCGGCTAATGAAAAACTGTTTTTT; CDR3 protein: CASSPGGAANEKLFF
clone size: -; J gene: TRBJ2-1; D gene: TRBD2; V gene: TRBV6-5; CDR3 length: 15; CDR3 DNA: TGTGCCAGCAGTTACCGCGGGGGGGGGCACAATGAGCAGTTCTTC; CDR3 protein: CASSYRGGGHNEQFF
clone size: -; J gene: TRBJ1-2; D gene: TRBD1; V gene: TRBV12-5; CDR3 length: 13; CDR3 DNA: TGTGCTAGTGGCGCGGACAGGGCCTATGGCTACACCTTC; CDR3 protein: CASGADRAYGYTF
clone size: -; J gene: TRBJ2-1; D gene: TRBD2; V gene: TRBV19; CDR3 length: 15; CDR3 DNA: TGTGCCAGTAGTACCCTAGCGGGAGGGGCAAATGAGCAGTTCTTC; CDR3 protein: CASSTLAGGANEQFF
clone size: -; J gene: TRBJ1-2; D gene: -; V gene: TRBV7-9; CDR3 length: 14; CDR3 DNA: TGTGCCAGCAGGGGCAATGGCAAAAACTATGGCTACACCTTC; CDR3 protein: CASRGNGKNYGYTF
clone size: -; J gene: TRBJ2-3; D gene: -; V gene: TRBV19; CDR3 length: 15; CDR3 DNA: TGTGCCAGTAGCGGGGAGCAGGGGAGGGCAGATACGCAGTATTTT; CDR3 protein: CASSGEQGRADTQYF
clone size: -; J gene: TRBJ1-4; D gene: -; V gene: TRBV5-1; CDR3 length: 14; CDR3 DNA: TGCGCCAGCAGCCAATTGGCCGGGGGTGAAAAACTGTTTTTT; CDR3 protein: CASSQLAGGEKLFF
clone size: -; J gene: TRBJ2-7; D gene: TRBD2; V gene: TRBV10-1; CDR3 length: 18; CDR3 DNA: TGCGCCGGGCGGGAGGATGGGGTGGGGGGACCCCCAGGGTACGAGCAGTACTTC; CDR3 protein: CAGREDGVGGPPGYEQYF
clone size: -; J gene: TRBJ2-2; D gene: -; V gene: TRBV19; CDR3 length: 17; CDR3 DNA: TGTGCCAGTAGTATAGGACACATTTCAGTTGCCACCGGGGAGCTGTTTTTT; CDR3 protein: CASSIGHISVATGELFF
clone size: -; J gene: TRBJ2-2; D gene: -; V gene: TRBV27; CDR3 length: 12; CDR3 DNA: TGTGCCAGCAGTTTGAGGTCAGGGGAGCTGTTTTTT; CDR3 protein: CASSLRSGELFF
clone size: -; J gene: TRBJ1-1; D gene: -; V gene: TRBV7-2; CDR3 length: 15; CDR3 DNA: TGTGCCAGCAGCTTAGAAGCCAGGCTGAACACTGAAGCTTTCTTT; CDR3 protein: CASSLEARLNTEAFF
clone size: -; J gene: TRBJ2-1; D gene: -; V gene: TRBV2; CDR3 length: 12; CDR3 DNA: TGTGCCAGCAGTGTAGGGGGCAATGAGCAGTTCTTC; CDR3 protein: CASSVGGNEQFF
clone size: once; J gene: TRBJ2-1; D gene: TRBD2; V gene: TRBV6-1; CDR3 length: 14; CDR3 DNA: TGTGCCAGCAGTGAAGGGGAGGGCTACAATGAGCAGTTCTTC; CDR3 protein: CASSEGEGYNEQFF
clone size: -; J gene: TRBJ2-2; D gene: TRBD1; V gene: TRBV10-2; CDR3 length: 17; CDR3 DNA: TGCGCCAGCAACCGAGACCGGGACAGGGGGGACACCGGGGAGCTGTTTTTT; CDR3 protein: CASNRDRDRGDTGELFF
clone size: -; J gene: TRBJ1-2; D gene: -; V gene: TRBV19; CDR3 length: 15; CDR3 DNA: TGTGCCAGTAGTATCAACAGACTGTCTAACTATGGCTACACCTTC; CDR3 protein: CASSINRLSNYGYTF
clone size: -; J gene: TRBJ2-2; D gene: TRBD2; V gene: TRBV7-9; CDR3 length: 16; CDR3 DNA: TGTGCCAGCAGCTTAGGACTAGCGGGAGCCACCGGGGAGCTGTTTTTT; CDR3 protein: CASSLGLAGATGELFF
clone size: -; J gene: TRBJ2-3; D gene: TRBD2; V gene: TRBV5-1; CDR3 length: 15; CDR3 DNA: TGCGCCAGCAGCCGACTAGCGGGAGGCACAGATACGCAGTATTTT; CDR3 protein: CASSRLAGGTDTQYF
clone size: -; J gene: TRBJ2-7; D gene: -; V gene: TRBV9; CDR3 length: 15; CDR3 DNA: TGTGCCAGCAGCGTACAGCCGACTATTGAGCACGAGCAGTACTTC; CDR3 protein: CASSVQPTIEHEQYF
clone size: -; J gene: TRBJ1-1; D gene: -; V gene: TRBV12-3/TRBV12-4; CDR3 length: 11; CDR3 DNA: TGTGCCAGCACTCGGGGGGCTGAAGCTTTCTTT; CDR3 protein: CASTRGAEAFF
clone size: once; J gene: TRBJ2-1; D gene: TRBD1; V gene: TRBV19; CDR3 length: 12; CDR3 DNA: TGTGCCAGTAGTATGAGGACAGGGGGCGAGTTCTTC; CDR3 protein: CASSMRTGGEFF
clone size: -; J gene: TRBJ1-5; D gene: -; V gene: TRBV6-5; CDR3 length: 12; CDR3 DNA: TGTGCCAGCAGCGCAGGGTATCAGCCCCAGCATTTT; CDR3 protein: CASSAGYQPQHF